Below, 27 T cell receptor beta chains from the same sample are listed, as sequenced in a study of beta chain features in type 1 diabetes. The isolated RNA, all of it, was reverse transcribed, so expressed TCRB transcripts were what got sequenced. Generated by immunoSEQ multiplex PCR, the TCRdb table keeps only in-frame clones and is missing some. The sample yields around 310,000 clones, approximately 9.9% seen once. Sequenced: naive CD4+ T cells from blood. The source is a woman aged 25 to 39 in good health.

The chain couples TRBV15 to TRBJ2-1; no clear D gene. The CDR3 is made up of 12 amino acids. Looked up from germline, CDR1 is LNHNV and CDR2 is YYDKDF (reference sequence). The germline V and J ends were trimmed by 5 bases and 6 bases, with 8 bases remaining between them. The CDR3 region is CATSQNSNEQFF. The CDR3 DNA is TGTGCCACCAGCCAAAACAGCAATGAGCAGTTCTTC.

The chain has TRBV25-1 and TRBJ2-7, with no clear D. Looked up from germline, CDR1 is MGHDK and CDR2 is SYGVNS. The CDR3 has 13 amino acids. V shed 0 bases and J shed 4 bases, with 7 bases lying between them. CDR3 sequence reads: CASSEYIEYEQYF. The CDR3 coding sequence is TGTGCCAGCAGTGAATATATAGAATACGAGCAGTACTTC.

This clone has just a few counts. The V call is TRBV9, the J call TRBJ1-2; 8 positions match TRBD1. Germline lookup yields CDR1 SGDLS and CDR2 YYNGEE. V was pared by 3 bases and J by 0 bases, with 4 bases of the junction left unmatched. This CDR3 is 15 amino acids long. The DNA of the CDR3 is TGTGCCAGCAGCGCAACGGACAGGGCTAACTATGGCTACACCTTC. Translating gives CASSATDRANYGYTF.

The chain combines TRBV6-1 with TRBJ1-4; D remains unclear. CDR1 MNHNS and CDR2 SASEGT come from the germline V gene. The CDR3 has 13 amino acids. V lost 4 bases, J lost 3 bases, and 6 bases lay in between. The CDR3 DNA reads as TGTGCCAGCAGTGGGGCAGCTAATGAAAAACTGTTTTTT. Translated: CASSGAANEKLFF.

V usage is TRBV30 and J usage is TRBJ2-7; TRBD2 might be the D (5 bases). Germline CDR1 is GTSNPN and CDR2 is SVGIG (reference sequence). The CDR3 is 12 amino acids. V was clipped by 3 bases and J by 3 bases, with 9 bases between them. CDR3 coding DNA: TGTGCCTGGAGCGCCGACTACTACGAGCAGTACTTC. It specifies CAWSADYYEQYF.

Comments on this clone: The sample carries other DNA sequences with the same CDR3. This rearrangement joins TRBV6-5 to TRBJ2-7, with D possibly TRBD1 on 5 matching bases. The germline V gene has CDR1 MNHEY and CDR2 SVGAGI. The CDR3 is 15 residues long. V was pared by 0 bases and J by 4 bases, with 13 bases between. CDR3 coding DNA: TGTGCCAGCAGTTACTCAGGGCAGGGCCCTTACGAGCAGTACTTC. Its translation is CASSYSGQGPYEQYF.

This chain links TRBV7-2 with TRBJ2-2; 11 positions agree with TRBD2. V dropped 5 bases and J dropped 4; count of bases not matched to a gene: 6. CDR1 and CDR2 (germline): SGHTA, FQGNSA. The CDR3 is 16 amino acids. DNA for the CDR3: TGTGCCAGCAGCCCTTGGACTAGCGGGTTCACCGGGGAGCTGTTTTTT. It specifies CASSPWTSGFTGELFF.

The chain has TRBV18 and TRBJ2-2; the match to TRBD1 covers 7 bases. With V trimmed by 0 bases and J by 4 bases, 2 bases remained unmatched. The germline CDR1 and CDR2 sequences are KGHSH and LQKENI. The length of the CDR3 is 15 residues. The CDR3 coding sequence is TGTGCCAGCTCACCACCGGACAGGTCCACCGGGGAGCTGTTTTTT. Amino acids: CASSPPDRSTGELFF. The variable domain in full, completed from reference TRBV18 and TRBJ2-2, reads NAGVMQNPRHLVRRRGQEARLRCSPMKGHSHVYWYRQLPEEGLKFMVYLQKENIIDESGMPKERFSAEFPKEGPSILRIQQVVRGDSAAYFCASSPPDRSTGELFFGEGSRLTVL.

On this clone itself: One end of the junction fails to match germline, which may point to a read error. The chain is built from TRBV6-1 and TRBJ2-1; D is possibly TRBD1 (6 bases). The CDR3 has 16 residues. Germline assignment: CDR1 MNHNS and CDR2 SASEGT. The CDR3 here is CASSEGRDTIYSEQFF. CDR3 nucleotides: TGTGCCAGCAGTGAAGGCAGGGACACAATTTACAGTGAGCAGTTCTTC.

This chain uses TRBV9 with TRBJ2-7, with TRBD2 identical over 8 bases. Losses at the gene ends were 0 bases for V and 3 bases for J; bases not matched to a gene: 5. The CDR3 sequence is 15 residues long. Germline CDR1 SGDLS, CDR2 YYNGEE. CDR3 amino acids: CASSVGASGYYEQYF. CDR3 in DNA: TGTGCCAGCAGCGTAGGGGCTAGCGGGTACTACGAGCAGTACTTC.

This clone was seen only a few times. The V gene is TRBV29-1, the J gene TRBJ1-3; D gene uncertain. The CDR3 is 12 amino acids. The germline gives CDR1 SQVTM, CDR2 ANQGSEA. Trimming cost V 4 bases and J 0 bases, with 4 bases left between them. This CDR3 is CSVGSSGNTIYF. Here the CDR3 DNA reads TGCAGCGTTGGGAGCTCTGGAAACACCATATATTTT.

The rearrangement uses TRBV2 and TRBJ1-4; D remains ambiguous. The CDR3 is made up of 14 amino acids. CDR1 and CDR2 from the germline V gene are SNHLY and FYNNEI. The V end was cut by 4 bases, the J end by 0 bases, with 6 bases between. DNA of the CDR3: TGTGCCAGCAGTGGACACCCAACTAATGAAAAACTGTTTTTT. As protein: CASSGHPTNEKLFF.

J is TRBJ2-2 and V is TRBV6-6; 9 bases align to TRBD1. CDR1 is MNHNY, CDR2 SVGAGI, per germline (reference sequence). V was clipped by 7 bases and J by 7 bases; unmatched bases: 7. CDR3 size: 14 residues. In DNA form, the CDR3 reads TGTGCCAGCACCGGGACAGGGAAGGACGGGGAGCTGTTTTTT. Its translation: CASTGTGKDGELFF.

The gene calls are TRBV9 and TRBJ2-7, with D possibly matching TRBD2 (6 bases). With 0 bases removed from V and 0 bases from J, the gap between germline ends came to 10 bases. Germline CDR1 is SGDLS and CDR2 is YYNGEE. CDR3 length: 15 amino acids. CDR3 sequence (DNA): TGTGCCAGCAGCGTAGCTACTAGCCACTCCTACGAGCAGTACTTC. It yields the protein CASSVATSHSYEQYF.

The CDR3 DNA follows: TGTGCCAGCAGTTACGCCGTCAGCTCCTACGAGCAGTACTTC. Protein: CASSYAVSSYEQYF. J is TRBJ2-7 and V is TRBV6-5; no firm D call. V lost 2 bases to trimming and J lost 0 bases, with 8 bases between them. The germline V gene has CDR1 MNHEY and CDR2 SVGAGI. This CDR3 is 14 amino acids long.

The chain employs TRBV7-3 and TRBJ2-5; no clear D. CDR1 and CDR2 from the germline V gene are SGHTA and FQGTGA. V shed 3 bases and J shed 4 bases, with 9 bases lying between them. CDR3 length: 13 amino acids. The CDR3 here is CASSFSALETQYF. DNA of the CDR3: TGTGCCAGCAGCTTTTCAGCGTTAGAGACCCAGTACTTC.

DNA of the CDR3: TGTGCCAGCAGCTTAGACAGGGCCGAGCAGTACTTC. Translating gives CASSLDRAEQYF. J is TRBJ2-7 and V is TRBV7-2; perhaps TRBD1 as D (6 bases). The CDR3 loop spans 12 amino acids. Trimming removed 1 base from V and 6 bases from J, with 7 bases in between. The germline gives CDR1 SGHTA, CDR2 FQGNSA.

This clone was observed a few times. This chain connects TRBV30 to TRBJ2-1; TRBD2 matches at 9 bases. After removal of 4 bases from V and 7 bases from J, the junction contained 8 bases not matched to a gene. This CDR3 is 14 amino acids long. The germline gives CDR1 GTSNPN, CDR2 SVGIG (reference sequence). The CDR3: CAWTRTSALNEQFF. The DNA of the CDR3 is TGTGCCTGGACCAGGACTAGCGCGCTTAATGAGCAGTTCTTC.

DNA for the CDR3: TGTGCTACGGACAGGGGGCATACCGGGGAGCTGTTTTTT. Its protein product is CATDRGHTGELFF. The gene calls are TRBV5-6 and TRBJ2-2, with TRBD1 matching over 11 bases. CDR3 size: 13 residues. Germline CDR1 SGHDT, CDR2 YYEEEE. The entire variable domain, with the rest obtained from reference TRBV5-6 and TRBJ2-2, is as follows: DAGVTQSPTHLIKTRGQQVTLRCSPKSGHDTVSWYQQALGQGPQFIFQYYEEEERQRGNFPDRFSGHQFPNYSSELNVNALLLGDSALYLCATDRGHTGELFFGEGSRLTVL.

The chain has TRBV7-2 and TRBJ2-2; 9 positions match TRBD2. The germline V gene has CDR1 SGHTA and CDR2 FQGNSA. This CDR3 has 15 amino acids. V shed 4 bases, J shed 3 bases, and the junction held 3 bases outside the gene matches. The CDR3, as DNA: TGTGCCAGCAGCTATAGCGGGGGTTACACCGGGGAGCTGTTTTTT. Its translation: CASSYSGGYTGELFF.

The rearrangement links TRBV19 to TRBJ1-1; TRBD1 is a possible D gene (5 bases). Germline CDR1 is LNHDA and CDR2 is SQIVND (reference sequence). The CDR3 extends over 15 amino acids. V dropped 1 base and J dropped 0 bases, with 9 bases sitting between them. The CDR3 protein is CASSIVGAMNTEAFF. The CDR3 nucleotides are TGTGCCAGTAGTATAGTAGGGGCCATGAACACTGAAGCTTTCTTT.

Comment on this clone: The sample has other DNA sequences that encode this CDR3 too. The V gene is TRBV27, the J gene TRBJ1-2, with TRBD1 as a possible D gene (5 bases). The CDR3 extends over 13 amino acids. Trimming left V 2 bases short and J 4 bases short, with 8 bases between. Germline V gene data show CDR1 as MNHEY and CDR2 as SMNVEV (reference sequence). CDR3 nucleotide sequence: TGTGCCAGCAGTTTACGGCAGGGCTATGGCTACACCTTC. It is translated as CASSLRQGYGYTF.

This clone was picked up a small number of times. The chain is built from TRBV28 and TRBJ1-5, with D possibly being TRBD1 (6 bases). The CDR3 spans 17 residues. Deletions cut 9 bases from V and 0 bases from J, with 21 bases between. Germline V gives CDR1 MDHEN, CDR2 SYDVKM. The chain's CDR3 is CASHPLTGLRSNQPQHF. CDR3 nucleotide sequence: TGTGCCAGTCACCCCCTTACAGGGTTACGTAGCAATCAGCCCCAGCATTTT.

J is TRBJ1-1 and V is TRBV7-3; tentatively, D is TRBD1 (6 bases). CDR3 length: 15 residues. The V gene lost 0 bases and the J gene lost 1 base, with 9 bases spanning the gap. Germline V gene sequence: CDR1 SGHTA, CDR2 FQGTGA. The CDR3 reads CASSLTVTGNTEAFF. CDR3 bases: TGTGCCAGCAGCTTAACCGTGACAGGGAACACTGAAGCTTTCTTT.

The gene calls are TRBV19 and TRBJ2-1; 9 positions agree with TRBD2. Per germline, CDR1 LNHDA and CDR2 SQIVND (reference sequence). The ends lost 6 bases at V and 4 bases at J; junction bases unmatched: 10. The CDR3 spans 16 residues. In DNA form, the CDR3 reads TGTGCCAGTAGAACCCGGCGGGAGGGAATATACAATGAGCAGTTCTTC. This gives the protein CASRTRREGIYNEQFF.

This chain joins TRBV19 and TRBJ1-2; 10 bases fit TRBD1. The CDR3 is 16 residues long. The V gene end was trimmed by 3 bases and the J gene end by 3 bases; junction bases not matched to a gene: 7. Per germline, CDR1 LNHDA and CDR2 SQIVND (reference sequence). As DNA, the CDR3 is TGTGCCAGTAGTATTATCGGGACAGGGGACTACTATGGCTACACCTTC. Protein product: CASSIIGTGDYYGYTF. The variable domain in full, completed from reference TRBV19 and TRBJ1-2, reads DGGITQSPKYLFRKEGQNVTLSCEQNLNHDAMYWYRQDPGQGLRLIYYSQIVNDFQKGDIAEGYSVSREKKESFPLTVTSAQKNPTAFYLCASSIIGTGDYYGYTFGSGTRLTVV.

In this sample, this clone turned up a few times. J is TRBJ2-3 and V is TRBV7-2; D is perhaps TRBD1 (5 bases). CDR1 is SGHTA, CDR2 FQGNSA, per germline. V was trimmed by 3 bases and J by 2 bases, leaving 9 bases between them. The CDR3 is made up of 14 amino acids. The CDR3 sequence is CASSLVGPTDTQYF. CDR3 DNA: TGTGCCAGCAGCTTGGTGGGGCCCACAGATACGCAGTATTTT.